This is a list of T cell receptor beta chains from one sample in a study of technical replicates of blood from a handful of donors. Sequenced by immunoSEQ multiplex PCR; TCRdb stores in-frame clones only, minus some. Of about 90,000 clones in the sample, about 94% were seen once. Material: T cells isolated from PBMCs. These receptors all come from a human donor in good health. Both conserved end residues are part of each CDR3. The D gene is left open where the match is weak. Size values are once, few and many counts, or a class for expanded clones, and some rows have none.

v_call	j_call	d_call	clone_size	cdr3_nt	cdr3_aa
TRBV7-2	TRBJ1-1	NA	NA	TGTGCCAGCAGCTTAGGGGCAGGCATGAACACTGAAGCTTTCTTT	CASSLGAGMNTEAFF
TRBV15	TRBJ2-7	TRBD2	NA	TGTGCCACCAGCAGTTGGTCCAGCGGGGGGCCCTCCTACGAGCAGTACTTC	CATSSWSSGGPSYEQYF
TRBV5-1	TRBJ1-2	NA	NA	TGCGCCAGCAGTTCTCAGCGTCCTGACTATGGCTACACCTTC	CASSSQRPDYGYTF
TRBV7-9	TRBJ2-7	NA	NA	TGTGCCAGCAGCCCCTACAGGAACGAGCAGTACTTC	CASSPYRNEQYF
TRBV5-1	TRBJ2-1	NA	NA	TGCGCCAGCAGCTTGGTGGCGGTATATGAGCAGTTCTTC	CASSLVAVYEQFF
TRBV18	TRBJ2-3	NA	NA	TGTGCCAGCCACACAGGGCTGGATACGCAGTATTTT	CASHTGLDTQYF
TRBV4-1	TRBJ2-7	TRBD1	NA	TGCGCCAGCAGCCAAAAGGACAGGGGCAACGAGCAGTACTTC	CASSQKDRGNEQYF
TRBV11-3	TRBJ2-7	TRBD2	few	TGTGCCAGCAGCTTAGTAGCGGGGGGCCACGAGCAGTACTTC	CASSLVAGGHEQYF
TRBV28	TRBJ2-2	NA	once	TGTGCCAGCAGTTTACTCGGGAACACCGGGGAGCTGTTTTTT	CASSLLGNTGELFF
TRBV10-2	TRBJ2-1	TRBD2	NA	TGCGCCAGCAGGGGGGGGACTAGCGGGATGGGTAATGAGCAGTTCTTC	CASRGGTSGMGNEQFF
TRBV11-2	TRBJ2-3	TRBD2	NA	TGTGCCAGCAGCTTAGAGGCGGGGGTGAACACAGATACGCAGTATTTT	CASSLEAGVNTDTQYF
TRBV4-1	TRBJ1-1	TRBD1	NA	TGCGCCAGCAGCCACAGACAGGGAATGAACACTGAAGCTTTCTTT	CASSHRQGMNTEAFF
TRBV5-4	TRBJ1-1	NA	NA	TGTGCCAGCAGCCCGCGGACAGCTAACACTGAAGCTTTCTTT	CASSPRTANTEAFF
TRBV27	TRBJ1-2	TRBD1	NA	TGTGCCAGCAGTTTGCGGACAGGCTATGGCTACACCTTC	CASSLRTGYGYTF
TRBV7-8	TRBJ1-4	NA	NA	TGTGCCAGCAGCCCGAATAAGTTTAGGGAGAGTGAAAAACTGTTTTTT	CASSPNKFRESEKLFF
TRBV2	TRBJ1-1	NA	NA	TGTGCCAGCAGTTCGGACGGGGTTGGCACTGAAGCTTTCTTT	CASSSDGVGTEAFF
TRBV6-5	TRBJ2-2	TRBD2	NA	TGTGCCAGCAGTCGGACTAGGACTAACACCGGGGAGCTGTTTTTT	CASSRTRTNTGELFF
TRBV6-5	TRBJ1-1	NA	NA	TGTGCCAGCAGTCCCCTAGGGGATTGGAACACTGAAGCTTTCTTT	CASSPLGDWNTEAFF
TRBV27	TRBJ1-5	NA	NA	TGTGCCAGCAGTTTGCGGGAGGGGATGGGCAATCAGCCCCAGCATTTT	CASSLREGMGNQPQHF
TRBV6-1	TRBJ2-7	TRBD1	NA	TGTGCCAGCAGTGAATTATGGGGACAGGGAGGTTTCTACGAGCAGTACTTC	CASSELWGQGGFYEQYF
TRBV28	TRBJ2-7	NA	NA	TGTGCCAGCAGTTTAGGGTTCCACAGGGTAACCAACGAGCAGTACTTC	CASSLGFHRVTNEQYF
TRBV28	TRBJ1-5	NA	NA	TGTGCCAGCAGTCCCGGGGGTAGGGGCAATCAGCCCCAGCATTTT	CASSPGGRGNQPQHF
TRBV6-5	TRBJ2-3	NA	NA	TGTGCCAGCAGTCGAGGCAGCCCAGATACGCAGTATTTT	CASSRGSPDTQYF
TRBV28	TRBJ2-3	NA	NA	TGTGCCAGCAGTTCCCCCGCCTCGACGGGTACGCAGTATTTT	CASSSPASTGTQYF
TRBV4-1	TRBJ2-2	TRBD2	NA	TGCGCCAGCAGTCAGCGACTAGCGGGGGTCTTATTGGACACCGGGGAGCTGTTTTTT	CASSQRLAGVLLDTGELFF
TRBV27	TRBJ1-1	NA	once	TGTGCCAGCAGTTTTCGGGTTAACACTGAAGCTTTCTTT	CASSFRVNTEAFF
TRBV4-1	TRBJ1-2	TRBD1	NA	TGCGCCAGCAGCGGGGGGACAGGGGGCGGCCTGGACTATGGCTACACCTTC	CASSGGTGGGLDYGYTF